Sequencing of this TCR beta chain was carried out in a study of blood T cell repertoires in COVID-19 (dated by TCRdb to 2020 to 2022). About the study as a whole: The collaborator samples originated in the United States, Italy and Spain and spanned the acute and convalescent phases of COVID-19. The material from the prospective study consisted of cDNA or gDNA derived from T cells, B-cell-depleted T cells, or PBMCs. Deeply sampled blood TCRbeta repertoires from subjects exposed to, actively infected with, or recovered from COVID-19 were included in the dataset. The repertoires were made available in a free public database intended to serve as a resource for research on the immune response to SARS-CoV-2. Samples came from the ongoing ImmuneRACE study (first 160 participants) plus 1,254 subjects from 6 global collaborators. Sample metadata almost always included a de-identified subject ID, COVID-19 status, age in years and sex. Where available, HLA class I and class II types were taken from metadata supplied by the sample provider and were not determined by assay-based typing.

CDR1 and CDR2, looked up from the germline V gene, are SGHAT and FQNNGV. Trimming accounts for 3 bases at V and 6 bases at J, while the number of junction bases matched to no gene is 9. Reading from cysteine to phenylalanine, the CDR3 counts 16 amino acids. Left in the record is the CDR3 DNA by itself, 48 bases read in frame from the first base. As regards this clone: No antigen is known for it. No much larger clonotype is one base removed from it; base qualities were not supplied.

Samples from volunteer blood donors who had recovered from COVID-19 were contributed by a second Seattle source. Each collaborating institution followed its own protocols to collect whole blood in K2EDTA tubes. For TCRbeta analysis, collaborators shipped samples as frozen whole blood, isolated PBMCs, or DNA extracted from either of those sample types. TCRbeta CDR3 regions were amplified from genomic DNA using the immunoSEQ Assay, a bias-controlled multiplex PCR. The paper's processing steps were these. Nucleated cell counts per sample were estimated from amplification of reference gene primers within the assay. To quantify the absolute abundance of each unique TCRbeta CDR3 rearrangement, sequence reads were collapsed and filtered. For each sample, productive Simpson clonality was calculated by taking the square root of Simpson's diversity index across productive rearrangements. In its TCRdb copy, this immuneACCESS table keeps in-frame sequences only and misses some clones. Where compared with another copy, unresolved V genes explain less than half of these, and the others have no known cause. V and J calls and clone size come straight from that table; D and trimming were deduced from the DNA. The sample records a few hundred thousand clones, about 91% of which are singletons. Under 8% of the sample goes to the ten largest clones.

What the work shows at the level of the full study, not this receptor alone: How much clinical and demographic metadata was included differed by source and by participant, and the metadata was provided uncurated.

The chain links TRBV11-2 with TRBJ1-4; the central 8 bases match TRBD1. This sequence originates from a young woman who had recovered from COVID-19. The sequenced sample consisted of peripheral blood. In nucleotides, the sequence is TGTGCCAGCAGCTTTGGACCTGGGACAGGCCATGAAAAACTGTTTTTT. Translated, it reads CASSFGPGTGHEKLFF. Full variable domain (CDR3 extended with the reference TRBV11-2 and TRBJ1-4 proteins): EAGVAQSPRYKIIEKRQSVAFWCNPISGHATLYWYQQILGQGPKLLIQFQNNGVVDDSQLPKDRFSAERLKGVDSTLKIQPAKLEDSAVYLCASSFGPGTGHEKLFFGSGTQLSVL.